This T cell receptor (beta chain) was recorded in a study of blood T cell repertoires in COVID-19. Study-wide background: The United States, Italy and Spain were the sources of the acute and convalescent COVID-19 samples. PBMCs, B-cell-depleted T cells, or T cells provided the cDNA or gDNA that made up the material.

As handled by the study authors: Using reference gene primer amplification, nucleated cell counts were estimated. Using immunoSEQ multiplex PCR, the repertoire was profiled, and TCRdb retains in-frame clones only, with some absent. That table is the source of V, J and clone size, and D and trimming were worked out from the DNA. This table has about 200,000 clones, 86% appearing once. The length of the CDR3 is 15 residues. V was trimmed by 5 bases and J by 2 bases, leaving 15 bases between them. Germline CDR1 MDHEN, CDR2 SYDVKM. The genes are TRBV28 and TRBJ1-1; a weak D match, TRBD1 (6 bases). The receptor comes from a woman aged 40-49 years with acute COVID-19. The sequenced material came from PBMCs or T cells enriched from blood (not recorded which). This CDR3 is CASSAPTGKNTEAFF. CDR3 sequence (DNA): TGTGCCAGCAGTGCCCCGACAGGAAAAAACACTGAAGCTTTCTTT. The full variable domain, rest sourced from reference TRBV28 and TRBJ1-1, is DVKVTQSSRYLVKRTGEKVFLECVQDMDHENMFWYRQDPGLGLRLIYFSYDVKMKEKGDIPEGYSVSREKKERFSLILESASTNQTSMYLCASSAPTGKNTEAFFGQGTRLTVV.